This T cell receptor beta chain was sequenced during a study of blood T cell repertoires in COVID-19. About the research overall: From the United States, Italy and Spain came samples of acute and convalescent COVID-19. Nucleic acid was either cDNA or gDNA, and it came from T cells, B-cell-depleted T cells, or PBMCs.

This CDR3 has 15 amino acids. Germline assignment: CDR1 MNHEY and CDR2 SVGAGI. Trimming at V came to 2 bases and at J to 4 bases, leaving 7 bases not matched to a gene. Study processing details: Nucleated cell counts were estimated from reference gene primer amplification. The repertoire was sequenced with immunoSEQ multiplex PCR; TCRdb's copy has only in-frame clones and lacks some. The V and J calls and clone size are taken from that table; D and trimming were inferred from the DNA. The top ten clones hold more than 7% of a sample with roughly 150,000 clones, over 70% of them seen once. The receptor was isolated from a woman of 80 years or more with active or convalescent COVID-19. Sample: peripheral blood. This rearrangement joins TRBV6-5 to TRBJ1-2; 7 bases match TRBD1. The CDR3 DNA reads TGTGCCAGCAGTTACGCCTCAGGGGGTAGCTATGGCTACACCTTC. Its protein product is CASSYASGGSYGYTF.